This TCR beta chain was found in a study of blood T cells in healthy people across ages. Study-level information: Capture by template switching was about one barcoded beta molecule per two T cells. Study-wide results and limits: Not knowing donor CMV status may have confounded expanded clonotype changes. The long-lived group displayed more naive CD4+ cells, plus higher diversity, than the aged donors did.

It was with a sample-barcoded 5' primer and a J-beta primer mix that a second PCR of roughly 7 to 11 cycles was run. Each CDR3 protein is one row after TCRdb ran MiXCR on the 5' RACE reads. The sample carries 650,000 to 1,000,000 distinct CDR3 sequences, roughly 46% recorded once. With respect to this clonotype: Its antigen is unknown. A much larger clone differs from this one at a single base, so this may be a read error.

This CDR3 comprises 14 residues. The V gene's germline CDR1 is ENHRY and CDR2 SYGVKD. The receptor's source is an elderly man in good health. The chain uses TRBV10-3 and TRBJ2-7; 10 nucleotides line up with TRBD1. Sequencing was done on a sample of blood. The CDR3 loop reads CTISESDRGNEQYF. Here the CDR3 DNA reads TGTACCATCAGTGAGTCGGACAGGGGGAATGAGCAGTACTTC.